A selection of T cell receptor beta chains follows, all from one sample in a study of T cell responses to AZD1222 COVID-19 vaccine. The data were produced by immunoSEQ multiplex PCR, yet TCRdb's version contains in-frame clones alone and is incomplete. The sample yields over 110,000 clones, approximately 90% seen once. Sequences were derived from peripheral blood, sampled 28 days after the second AZD1222 dose. Source of these receptors: an adult who received the AZD1222 COVID-19 vaccine. The CDR3 runs from the conserved cysteine through the conserved F or W. A D gene is named only where the DNA matches it firmly. The size entry is marked missing in some rows and otherwise reads once, few, many or a size class.

clone size | J gene | V gene | D gene | CDR3 DNA | CDR3 protein
NA | TRBJ1-6 | TRBV11-2 | TRBD1 | TGTGCCAGCAGCTACAGGGGGCGATCACCCCTCCACTTT | CASSYRGRSPLHF
NA | TRBJ1-5 | TRBV10-3 | NA | TGTGCCATCGGGGCCGAGAGCAATCAGCCCCAGCATTTT | CAIGAESNQPQHF
NA | TRBJ1-6 | TRBV9 | NA | TGTGCCAGCAGCGTAAAGGGAAATTCACCCCTCCACTTT | CASSVKGNSPLHF
NA | TRBJ2-5 | TRBV5-1 | NA | TGCGCCAGCAGCACCTCAGGGACTGAGACCCAGTACTTC | CASSTSGTETQYF
NA | TRBJ1-6 | TRBV9 | TRBD1 | TGTGCCAGCAGCCTCGGGACAGGCTATAATTCACCCCTCCACTTT | CASSLGTGYNSPLHF
NA | TRBJ2-2 | TRBV15 | TRBD2 | TGTGCCACCGCGGAAGTGCGGGGGGCCTACATCGCGAACACCGGGGAGCTGTTTTTT | CATAEVRGAYIANTGELFF
NA | TRBJ1-2 | TRBV4-3 | NA | TGCGCCAGCAGCCCCCAGGGCGGGACTACCTATGGCTACACCTTC | CASSPQGGTTYGYTF
NA | TRBJ1-3 | TRBV5-1 | NA | TGCGCCAGCAACGATCGAAACACCATATATTTT | CASNDRNTIYF
once | TRBJ1-4 | TRBV7-7 | NA | TGTGCTAGCGGCGAGGCACAGAATGAAAAACTGTTTTTT | CASGEAQNEKLFF
NA | TRBJ2-1 | TRBV12-5 | NA | TGTGCTAGTGGTTTACCTAGGAATGAGCAGTTCTTC | CASGLPRNEQFF
NA | TRBJ1-5 | TRBV9 | TRBD1 | TGTGCCAGCAGCGTAGCCGGGCAGGGGGGTGAGCCCCAGCATTTT | CASSVAGQGGEPQHF
NA | TRBJ2-5 | TRBV4-2 | TRBD2 | TGTGCCAGCAGCCAAGGACAGACTAGCGGGAGAGGCCAAGAGACCCAGTACTTC | CASSQGQTSGRGQETQYF
NA | TRBJ1-2 | TRBV9 | TRBD1 | TGTGCCAGCAGAACGACAGGGGGCTATGGCTACACCTTC | CASRTTGGYGYTF
NA | TRBJ1-5 | TRBV28 | NA | TGTGCCAGCAGTCCCCCCGGGAACCCCCAGCCCCAGCATTTT | CASSPPGNPQPQHF
NA | TRBJ1-1 | TRBV4-1 | TRBD1 | TGCGCCAGCAGCCAAGACCCGGGACAGGGGATGCGAACTGAAGCTTTCTTT | CASSQDPGQGMRTEAFF
NA | TRBJ1-1 | TRBV7-8 | NA | TGTGCCAGCAGCTCCAGGCAGGGAGATTGGAACACTGAAGCTTTCTTT | CASSSRQGDWNTEAFF
NA | TRBJ1-1 | TRBV27 | NA | TGTGCCAGCAGTTTAATAGTGAACACTGAAGCTTTCTTT | CASSLIVNTEAFF
NA | TRBJ1-2 | TRBV19 | TRBD1 | TGTGCCAGTAGTCCACAGGGGATTCTCGGGGGCTACACCTTC | CASSPQGILGGYTF
once | TRBJ1-2 | TRBV2 | TRBD1 | TGTGCCAGTTCCCAGGGGGGGGCGAATGGCTACACCTTC | CASSQGGANGYTF
NA | TRBJ2-2 | TRBV10-3 | NA | TGTGCCATCGCTCAAGGGACAACGAACACCGGGGAGCTGTTTTTT | CAIAQGTTNTGELFF
NA | TRBJ2-7 | TRBV5-1 | NA | TGCGCCAGCGGGGAATTGACAGGAGGTGAGCAGTACTTC | CASGELTGGEQYF
NA | TRBJ1-5 | TRBV19 | TRBD1 | TGTGCCAGCCGCACAGGGGACTGGAGCAATCAGCCCCAGCATTTT | CASRTGDWSNQPQHF
NA | TRBJ1-2 | TRBV27 | NA | TGTGCCAGCAGTTCCACCATAAGGGGAGGAATCCGTGGCTACACCTTC | CASSSTIRGGIRGYTF
few | TRBJ1-2 | TRBV10-1 | NA | TGCGCCAGCAGTGAGGGGCTGACTAACTATGGCTACACCTTC | CASSEGLTNYGYTF
NA | TRBJ1-4 | TRBV7-9 | TRBD1 | TGTGCCAGCAGCCTGGGACAGGAACTAGGAAATGAAAAACTGTTTTTT | CASSLGQELGNEKLFF
NA | TRBJ2-4 | TRBV18 | NA | TGTGCCAGCTCACCACCATTGCTAGCCAAAAACATTCAGTACTTC | CASSPPLLAKNIQYF
NA | TRBJ2-3 | TRBV12-3/TRBV12-4 | TRBD1 | TGTGCCAGCACCAACTTCAGGGGGACGCAGTATTTT | CASTNFRGTQYF
NA | TRBJ1-4 | TRBV18 | NA | TGTGCCAGCTCACCCAGGCAGGGTAATGAAAAACTGTTTTTT | CASSPRQGNEKLFF
NA | TRBJ1-4 | TRBV11-2 | NA | TGTGCCAGCAGCCCCAGCGTGAGGGCCGAAAAACTGTTTTTT | CASSPSVRAEKLFF
NA | TRBJ2-7 | TRBV10-1 | TRBD1 | TGCGCCAGCAATACCGGGACAGGAAACGAGCAGTACTTC | CASNTGTGNEQYF